The 5 T cell receptor beta chains below were found in one sample sequenced in a study of T cells after yellow fever vaccination. Each CDR3 protein gets one entry after TCRdb re-called the 5' RACE reads with MiXCR. The sample includes about 85,000 distinct CDR3 sequences, about an eighth of them seen just once. The source material was CD8+ T cells not binding an NS4B(214-222) dextramer, sorted from PBMCs, sampled 21 days after the first yellow fever vaccination. The receptor source for this set is a young man who received the YFV17D yellow fever vaccine.

This clonotype turned up a few times. The rearrangement uses TRBV28 and TRBJ1-2; a possible D gene is TRBD1 (6 bases). V was cut by 4 bases and J by 4 bases, with 22 bases left in between. Germline lookup yields CDR1 MDHEN and CDR2 SYDVKM. The CDR3 is 17 amino acids. In DNA form, the CDR3 reads TGTGCCAGCAGTTCTCAGGGGAACTACTTTTCTCCCTATGGCTACACCTTC. Residues: CASSSQGNYFSPYGYTF.

The CDR3 DNA reads as TGTGCCAGCAGCACAATAGCGGGGGGGGACAATGAGCAGTTCTTC. This gives the protein CASSTIAGGDNEQFF. The genes are TRBV7-9 and TRBJ2-1; 11 bases are a match to TRBD2. Germline V gene sequence: CDR1 SEHNR, CDR2 FQNEAQ (reference sequence). V lost 5 bases and J lost 5; bases outside the gene matches: 5. The CDR3 runs 15 residues.

This clonotype was seen more than once but under ten times. V is TRBV7-2 and J is TRBJ1-3; the match to TRBD1 covers 7 bases. The CDR3 is 15 amino acids. The germline V gene has CDR1 SGHTA and CDR2 FQGNSA. V gave up 5 bases and J gave up 4 bases; unmatched junction bases: 8. The CDR3 DNA is TGTGCCAGCAGCCAGATGACAGGGCCCGGAAACACCATATATTTT. It translates to CASSQMTGPGNTIYF.

This chain joins TRBV10-3 and TRBJ2-3; 9 bases map to TRBD2. This CDR3 region has 15 residues. With V trimmed by 6 bases and J by 0 bases, 4 bases remained unmatched. Per germline, CDR1 ENHRY and CDR2 SYGVKD. The CDR3 DNA follows: TGTGCCATCAGGATGACTAGCGGAAGCACAGATACGCAGTATTTT. Amino acids: CAIRMTSGSTDTQYF.

This chain joins TRBV6-1 and TRBJ2-7; 8 nucleotides agree with TRBD1. CDR3 length: 15 residues. Trimming cost V 6 bases and J 4 bases; bases outside gene matches: 11. CDR1 and CDR2 (germline): MNHNS, SASEGT. The CDR3 sequence: CASSKGDRPFYEQYV. As DNA, the CDR3 is TGTGCCAGCAGCAAAGGGGACAGGCCGTTTTACGAGCAGTACGTC.